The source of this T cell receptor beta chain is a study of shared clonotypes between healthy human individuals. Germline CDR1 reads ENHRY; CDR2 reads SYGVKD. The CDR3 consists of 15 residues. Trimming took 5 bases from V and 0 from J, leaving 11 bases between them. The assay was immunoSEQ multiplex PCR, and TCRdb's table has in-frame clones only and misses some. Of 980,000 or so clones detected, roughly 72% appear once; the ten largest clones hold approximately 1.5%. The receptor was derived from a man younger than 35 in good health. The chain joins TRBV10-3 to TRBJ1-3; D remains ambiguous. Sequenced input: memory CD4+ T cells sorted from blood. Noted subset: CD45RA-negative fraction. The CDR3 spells CAISFDDTSGNTIYF. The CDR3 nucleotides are TGTGCCATCAGTTTTGATGACACCTCTGGAAACACCATATATTTT.